This T cell receptor beta chain appears in the sequencing data of a study of shared clonotypes between healthy human individuals. Study as a whole: Donor composition was two women and a few men, aged 18 to 49. Points from the study as a whole: Clonotypes shared by all four sorted-subset donors had higher generation probabilities than non-shared clonotypes. Generally, naive subsets (rather than memory subsets) showed larger estimated richness.

Naive-designated CD8 cells lacked CD45RO, were positively enriched for CCR7, and omitted terminally differentiated effector memory CD45RA+ cells. Comment on this clone: Its antigen is as yet unknown.

J was trimmed by 0 bases and V by 5 bases; bases with no gene match: 11. Germline V CDR1 and CDR2: SGHAT, FQNNGV. The CDR3 length is 17 residues. Under the authors' procedure: There were no quality scores in the junction-only immunoSEQ sequences, so filtering differed. The protocol was immunoSEQ multiplex PCR, while the TCRdb copy is restricted to in-frame clones and leaves out a portion. V and J calls and clone size follow that table, whereas D and trimming were derived from the DNA. The repertoire holds 2 million to 2.5 million clones, with about 92% as singletons. The sequenced sample consisted of naive CD8+ T cells from PBMCs. The sequence was obtained from a man aged 18-30 years in good health. Some clones in this sample may be carry-over from other donors' samples. V usage is TRBV11-2 and J usage is TRBJ1-2; the match to TRBD1 covers 8 bases. CDR3: CASSPDSSGGSNYGYTF. CDR3 DNA sequence: TGTGCCAGCAGCCCCGATTCCTCAGGGGGCTCTAACTATGGCTACACCTTC. The complete variable domain, with remaining parts taken from reference TRBV11-2 and TRBJ1-2, reads EAGVAQSPRYKIIEKRQSVAFWCNPISGHATLYWYQQILGQGPKLLIQFQNNGVVDDSQLPKDRFSAERLKGVDSTLKIQPAKLEDSAVYLCASSPDSSGGSNYGYTFGSGTRLTVV.